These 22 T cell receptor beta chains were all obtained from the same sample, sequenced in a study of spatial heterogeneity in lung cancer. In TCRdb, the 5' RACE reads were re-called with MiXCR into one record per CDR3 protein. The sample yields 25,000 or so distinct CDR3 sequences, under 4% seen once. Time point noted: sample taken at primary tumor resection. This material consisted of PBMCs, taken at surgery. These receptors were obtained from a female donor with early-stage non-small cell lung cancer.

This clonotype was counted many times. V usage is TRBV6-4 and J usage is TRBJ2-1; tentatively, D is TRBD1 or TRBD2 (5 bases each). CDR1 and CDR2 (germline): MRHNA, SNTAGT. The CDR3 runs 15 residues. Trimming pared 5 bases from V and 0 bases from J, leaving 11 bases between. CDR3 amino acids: CASSLEGSSYNEQFF. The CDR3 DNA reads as TGTGCCAGCAGTCTTGAGGGGAGCTCCTACAATGAGCAGTTCTTC.

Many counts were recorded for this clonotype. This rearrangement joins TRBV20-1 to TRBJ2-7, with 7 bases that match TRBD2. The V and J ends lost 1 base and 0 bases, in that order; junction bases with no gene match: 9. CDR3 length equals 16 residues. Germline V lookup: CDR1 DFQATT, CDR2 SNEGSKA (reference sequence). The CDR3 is CSARVLYGGSSYEQYF. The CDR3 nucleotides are TGCAGTGCTAGAGTACTCTACGGCGGGAGCTCCTACGAGCAGTACTTC.

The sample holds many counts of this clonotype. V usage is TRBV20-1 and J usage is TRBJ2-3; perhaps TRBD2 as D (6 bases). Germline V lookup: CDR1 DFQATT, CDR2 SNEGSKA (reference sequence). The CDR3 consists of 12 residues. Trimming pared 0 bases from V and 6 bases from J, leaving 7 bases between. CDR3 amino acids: CSARDAGDTQYF. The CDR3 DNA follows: TGCAGTGCTAGAGATGCGGGGGATACGCAGTATTTT.

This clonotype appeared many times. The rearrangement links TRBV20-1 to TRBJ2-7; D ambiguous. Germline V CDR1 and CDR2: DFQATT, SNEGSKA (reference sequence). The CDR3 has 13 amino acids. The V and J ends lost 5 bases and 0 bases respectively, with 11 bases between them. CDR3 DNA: TGCAGTGCTGACACAAGGAGCTCCTACGAGCAGTACTTC. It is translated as CSADTRSSYEQYF.

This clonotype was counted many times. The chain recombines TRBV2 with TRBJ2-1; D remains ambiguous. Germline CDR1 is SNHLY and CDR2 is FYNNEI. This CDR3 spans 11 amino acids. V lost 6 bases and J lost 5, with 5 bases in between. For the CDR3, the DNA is TGTGCCAGCAGGAGTCACAATGAGCAGTTCTTC. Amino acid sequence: CASRSHNEQFF.

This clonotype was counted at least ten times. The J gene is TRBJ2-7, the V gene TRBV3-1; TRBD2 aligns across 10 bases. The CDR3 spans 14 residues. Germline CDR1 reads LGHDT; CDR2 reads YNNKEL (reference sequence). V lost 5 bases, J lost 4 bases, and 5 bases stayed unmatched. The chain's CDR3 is CASSGGLAAYEQYF. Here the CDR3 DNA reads TGTGCCAGCAGCGGCGGACTAGCGGCGTACGAGCAGTACTTC.

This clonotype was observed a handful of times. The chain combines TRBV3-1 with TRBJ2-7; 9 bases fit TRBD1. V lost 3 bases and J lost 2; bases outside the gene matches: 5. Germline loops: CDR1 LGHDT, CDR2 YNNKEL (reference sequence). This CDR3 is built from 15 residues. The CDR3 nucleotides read TGTGCCAGCAGCCACCGGACAGGGGTCCCCTACGAGCAGTACTTC. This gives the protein CASSHRTGVPYEQYF.

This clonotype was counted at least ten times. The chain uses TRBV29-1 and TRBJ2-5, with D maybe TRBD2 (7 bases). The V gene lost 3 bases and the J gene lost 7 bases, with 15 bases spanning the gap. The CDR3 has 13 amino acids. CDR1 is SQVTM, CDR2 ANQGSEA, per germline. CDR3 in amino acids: CSVESGAGATQYF. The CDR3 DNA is TGCAGCGTTGAGTCAGGGGCGGGGGCGACCCAGTACTTC.

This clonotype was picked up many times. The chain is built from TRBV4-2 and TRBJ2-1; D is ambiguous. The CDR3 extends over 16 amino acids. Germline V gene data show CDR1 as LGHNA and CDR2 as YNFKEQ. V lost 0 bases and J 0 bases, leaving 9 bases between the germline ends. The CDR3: CASSQDEATSYNEQFF. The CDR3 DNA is TGTGCCAGCAGCCAAGATGAAGCCACCTCCTACAATGAGCAGTTCTTC.

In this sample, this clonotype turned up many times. For the CDR3, the DNA is TGTGCCAGCAGCTTAGCGGCAGGGCACGACGAGCAGTACTTC. Translating it yields CASSLAAGHDEQYF. The chain has TRBV7-2 and TRBJ2-7; TRBD1 might be the D (5 bases). Germline-derived CDR1 and CDR2 are SGHTA and FQGNSA. V gave up 0 bases and J gave up 5 bases, with 11 bases separating them. The CDR3 contains 14 residues.

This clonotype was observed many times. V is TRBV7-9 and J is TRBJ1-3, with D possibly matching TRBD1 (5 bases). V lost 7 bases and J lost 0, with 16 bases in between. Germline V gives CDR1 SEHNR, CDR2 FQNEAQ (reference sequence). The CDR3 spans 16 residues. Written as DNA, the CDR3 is TGTGCCAGCAAGGTCGACAGCCCAGGCTCTGGAAACACCATATATTTT. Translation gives CASKVDSPGSGNTIYF.

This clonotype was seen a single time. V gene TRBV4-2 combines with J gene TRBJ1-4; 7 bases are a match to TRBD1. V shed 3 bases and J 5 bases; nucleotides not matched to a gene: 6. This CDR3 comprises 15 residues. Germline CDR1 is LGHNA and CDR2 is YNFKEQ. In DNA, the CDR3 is TGTGCCAGCAGCCAGGGGACAGCGAGAAATGAAAAACTGTTTTTT. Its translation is CASSQGTARNEKLFF.

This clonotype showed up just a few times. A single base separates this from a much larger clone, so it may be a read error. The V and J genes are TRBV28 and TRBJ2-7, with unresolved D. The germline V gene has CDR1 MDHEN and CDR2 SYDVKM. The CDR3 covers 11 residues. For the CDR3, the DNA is TGTGCCAACAGTGGGCGGCGGGAGCAGTACTTC. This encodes CANSGRREQYF.

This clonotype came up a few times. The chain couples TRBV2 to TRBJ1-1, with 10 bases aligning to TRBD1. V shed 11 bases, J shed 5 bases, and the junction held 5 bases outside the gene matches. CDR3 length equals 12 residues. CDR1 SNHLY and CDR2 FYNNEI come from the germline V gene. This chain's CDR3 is CAGGGQGTEAFF. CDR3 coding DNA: TGTGCCGGTGGGGGACAGGGGACTGAAGCTTTCTTT.

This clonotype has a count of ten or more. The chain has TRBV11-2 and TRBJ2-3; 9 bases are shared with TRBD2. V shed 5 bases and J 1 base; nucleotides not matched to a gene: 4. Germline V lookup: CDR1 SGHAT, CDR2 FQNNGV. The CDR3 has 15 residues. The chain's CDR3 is CASSQLAGGTDTQYF. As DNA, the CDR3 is TGTGCCAGCAGCCAATTAGCGGGGGGCACAGATACGCAGTATTTT.

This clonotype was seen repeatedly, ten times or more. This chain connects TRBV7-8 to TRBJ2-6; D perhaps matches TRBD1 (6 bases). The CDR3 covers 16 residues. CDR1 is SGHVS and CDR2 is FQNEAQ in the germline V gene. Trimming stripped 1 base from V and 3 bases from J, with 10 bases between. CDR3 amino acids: CASSLGPRGGANVLTF. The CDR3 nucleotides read TGTGCCAGCAGCTTAGGCCCCAGGGGTGGGGCCAACGTCCTGACTTTC.

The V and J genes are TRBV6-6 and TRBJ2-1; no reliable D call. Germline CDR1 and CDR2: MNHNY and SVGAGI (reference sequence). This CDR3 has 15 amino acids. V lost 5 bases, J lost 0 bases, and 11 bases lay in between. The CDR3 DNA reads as TGTGCCAGCAGTGCAGACGTGAGCTCCTACAATGAGCAGTTCTTC. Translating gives CASSADVSSYNEQFF.

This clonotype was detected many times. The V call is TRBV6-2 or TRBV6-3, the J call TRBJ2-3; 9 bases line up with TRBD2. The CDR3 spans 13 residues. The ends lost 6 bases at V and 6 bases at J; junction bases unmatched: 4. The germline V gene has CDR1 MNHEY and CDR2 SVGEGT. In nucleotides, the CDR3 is TGTGCCAGCAGGGTAGCGGGAGAGGATACGCAGTATTTT. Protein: CASRVAGEDTQYF.

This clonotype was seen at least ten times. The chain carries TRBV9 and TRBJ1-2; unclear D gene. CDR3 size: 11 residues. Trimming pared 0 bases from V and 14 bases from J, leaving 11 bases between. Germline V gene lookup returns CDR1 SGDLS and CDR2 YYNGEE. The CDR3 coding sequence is TGTGCCAGCAGCGTAGGGGTGAAAGTTACCTTC. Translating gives CASSVGVKVTF.

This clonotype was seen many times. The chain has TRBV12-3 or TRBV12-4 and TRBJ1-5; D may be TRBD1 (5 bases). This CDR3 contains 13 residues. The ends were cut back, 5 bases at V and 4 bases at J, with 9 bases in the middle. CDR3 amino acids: CASSPDINQPQHF. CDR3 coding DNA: TGTGCCAGCAGTCCGGACATTAATCAGCCCCAGCATTTT.

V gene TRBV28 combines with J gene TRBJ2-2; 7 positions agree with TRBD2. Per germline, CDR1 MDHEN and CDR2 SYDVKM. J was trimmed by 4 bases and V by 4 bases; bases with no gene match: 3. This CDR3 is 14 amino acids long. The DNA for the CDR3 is TGTGCCAGCAGTTGGGACTACTTCACCGGGGAGCTGTTTTTT. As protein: CASSWDYFTGELFF.

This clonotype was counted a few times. CDR3 region: CASSLVGAEAFF. CDR3 in DNA: TGTGCCAGCAGCTTAGTGGGGGCTGAAGCTTTCTTT. This rearrangement joins TRBV7-9 to TRBJ1-1, with a tentative D call TRBD1 (5 bases). V lost 1 base, J lost 6 bases, and 6 bases lay in between. Germline-derived CDR1 and CDR2 are SEHNR and FQNEAQ (reference sequence). The CDR3 sequence is 12 residues long.